These 27 T cell receptor beta chains share one sample of origin, sequenced in a study of blood T cell repertoires in COVID-19. Assay: immunoSEQ multiplex PCR; the TCRdb copy retains only in-frame clones and omits some. Of 200,000 to 300,000 clones listed, approximately 90% are singletons. Sequenced sample: PBMCs or T cells enriched from blood (not recorded which). The source of these receptors is a man aged 35-49 years who had recovered from COVID-19.

V and J are TRBV18 and TRBJ2-6; the match to TRBD1 covers 8 bases. With V trimmed by 7 bases and J by 4 bases, 6 bases remained unmatched. Per germline, CDR1 KGHSH and CDR2 LQKENI. The CDR3 totals 15 residues. The CDR3 sequence is CASFLDRVGANVLTF. As DNA, the CDR3 is TGTGCCAGCTTCCTGGACAGGGTAGGGGCCAACGTCCTGACTTTC.

The chain uses TRBV19 and TRBJ1-6; possible D gene TRBD1, 6 bases. The length of the CDR3 is 14 residues. Germline V lookup: CDR1 LNHDA, CDR2 SQIVND (reference sequence). The V and J ends lost 6 bases and 10 bases respectively, with 16 bases between them. CDR3 in DNA: TGTGCCAGTAGCACCCGGCCCAGGGGATCACCCCTCCACTTT. It specifies CASSTRPRGSPLHF.

V usage is TRBV15 and J usage is TRBJ1-1; D is perhaps TRBD1 (5 bases). V was shortened by 5 bases and J by 4 bases, with 14 bases between the two germline ends. Germline V gene data show CDR1 as LNHNV and CDR2 as YYDKDF (reference sequence). The CDR3 has 14 amino acids. This chain's CDR3 is CATSSQTGGTEAFF. DNA for the CDR3: TGTGCCACCAGCTCACAGACGGGGGGCACTGAAGCTTTCTTT.

The chain carries TRBV7-3 and TRBJ2-3; TRBD2 aligns across 13 bases. Germline CDR1 and CDR2: SGHTA and FQGTGA. V gave up 6 bases and J gave up 3 bases; unmatched junction bases: 3. The CDR3 has 15 amino acids. This CDR3 is CASRGLAGETDTQYF. DNA for the CDR3: TGTGCCAGCAGAGGACTAGCGGGGGAGACAGATACGCAGTATTTT.

The chain couples TRBV5-1 to TRBJ2-1, with 9 nucleotides matching TRBD2. Looked up from germline, CDR1 is SGHRS and CDR2 is YFSETQ. The junction had 5 bases not matched to a gene; V was cut back by 4 bases and J by 3 bases. There are 15 residues in the CDR3. CDR3 sequence: CASSAIAGDYNEQFF. Written as DNA, the CDR3 is TGCGCCAGCAGCGCTATAGCGGGGGACTACAATGAGCAGTTCTTC.

The gene calls are TRBV19 and TRBJ2-7, with 8 nucleotides matching TRBD2. The CDR3 extends over 15 amino acids. Trimming at V came to 9 bases and at J to 0 bases, leaving 10 bases not matched to a gene. Germline CDR1 and CDR2: LNHDA and SQIVND (reference sequence). In nucleotides, the CDR3 is TGTGCCAGCCGCCCTTCGGGGGGGACCTCCTACGAGCAGTACTTC. Translated: CASRPSGGTSYEQYF.

This rearrangement joins TRBV4-1 to TRBJ1-6; tentative D call: TRBD1 (6 bases). The V end was cut by 2 bases, the J end by 7 bases, with 12 bases between. Looked up from germline, CDR1 is MGHRA and CDR2 is YSYEKL. The CDR3 has 15 residues. For the CDR3, the DNA is TGCGCCAGCAGCCAAAACAGGGTGGAGAATTCACCCCTCCACTTT. Translating gives CASSQNRVENSPLHF.

V gene TRBV27 combines with J gene TRBJ1-5; TRBD1 might be the D (6 bases). Germline V gene lookup returns CDR1 MNHEY and CDR2 SMNVEV (reference sequence). V was shortened by 6 bases and J by 4 bases, with 13 bases between the two germline ends. This CDR3 has 14 residues. CDR3 in amino acids: CASRLNRVNQPQHF. As DNA, the CDR3 is TGTGCCAGCAGATTAAACAGGGTTAATCAGCCCCAGCATTTT.

The rearrangement links TRBV20-1 to TRBJ2-7; no clear D. CDR3 length equals 11 residues. Trimming removed 5 bases from V and 4 bases from J, with 9 bases in between. Germline CDR1 is DFQATT and CDR2 is SNEGSKA (reference sequence). The CDR3 coding sequence is TGCAGTGCTCCAAGGCGGTACGAGCAGTACTTC. It encodes CSAPRRYEQYF.

The V gene is TRBV7-9, the J gene TRBJ1-1; D is ambiguous. From germline, CDR1 is SEHNR and CDR2 FQNEAQ (reference sequence). Between the trimmed V and J ends, which lost 3 bases and 6 bases, there was a span of 11 bases. This CDR3 has 13 amino acids. CDR3 in amino acids: CASSLWALAEAFF. Written as DNA, the CDR3 is TGTGCCAGCAGCTTGTGGGCGCTTGCTGAAGCTTTCTTT.

The chain is built from TRBV19 and TRBJ2-1; tentatively, D is TRBD2 (6 bases). Germline lookup yields CDR1 LNHDA and CDR2 SQIVND (reference sequence). This CDR3 comprises 16 residues. The V gene lost 2 bases and the J gene lost 4 bases, with 15 bases spanning the gap. The CDR3 nucleotides are TGTGCCAGTAGTATATCTTGGGATGGGGGGTACAATGAGCAGTTCTTC. It yields the protein CASSISWDGGYNEQFF.

CDR3 DNA sequence: TGCGCCAGCAGGGAGAGCCTTTTAGCCAAAAACATTCAGTACTTC. This translates into CASRESLLAKNIQYF. This chain joins TRBV4-1 and TRBJ2-4, with D unresolved. V was cut by 6 bases and J by 0 bases, with 12 bases left in between. Germline V gene sequence: CDR1 MGHRA, CDR2 YSYEKL. The CDR3 has 15 residues.

V gene TRBV7-2 combines with J gene TRBJ2-7; 7 bases agree with TRBD1. The CDR3 contains 14 residues. Germline-derived CDR1 and CDR2 are SGHTA and FQGNSA. Trimming at V came to 2 bases and at J to 6 bases, leaving 7 bases not matched to a gene. The DNA for the CDR3 is TGTGCCAGCAGCTTAATCAGGGGGTACGGCGAGCAGTACTTC. Its protein is CASSLIRGYGEQYF.

CDR3 sequence (DNA): TGTGCCAGCAGTGCCCTCAGCGGCGGGAACTCCTACGAGCAGTACTTC. It is translated as CASSALSGGNSYEQYF. The chain is built from TRBV6-1 and TRBJ2-7; possible D gene TRBD2, 6 bases. Germline V gives CDR1 MNHNS, CDR2 SASEGT. V lost 4 bases, J lost 0 bases, and 16 bases lay in between. The CDR3 length is 16 residues.

The V and J genes are TRBV19 and TRBJ1-2; D might be TRBD1 (6 bases). Per the germline V gene, CDR1 is LNHDA and CDR2 is SQIVND (reference sequence). The CDR3 runs 17 residues. Trimming removed 0 bases at V and 3 bases at J, with 17 bases between. The CDR3, as DNA: TGTGCCAGTAGTATAGATTTTCGCCGACAGGAAGACTATGGCTACACCTTC. It specifies CASSIDFRRQEDYGYTF. The whole variable domain, filled in from reference TRBV19 and TRBJ1-2, reads DGGITQSPKYLFRKEGQNVTLSCEQNLNHDAMYWYRQDPGQGLRLIYYSQIVNDFQKGDIAEGYSVSREKKESFPLTVTSAQKNPTAFYLCASSIDFRRQEDYGYTFGSGTRLTVV.

With respect to this clone: This same CDR3 is encoded by further DNA sequences in the sample. V gene TRBV30 combines with J gene TRBJ1-1, with D perhaps matching TRBD1 (5 bases). The length of the CDR3 is 14 residues. The V gene lost 0 bases and the J gene lost 3 bases, with 11 bases spanning the gap. The V gene's germline CDR1 is GTSNPN and CDR2 SVGIG (reference sequence). The CDR3 loop is CAWSVGTGDTEAFF. DNA for the CDR3: TGTGCCTGGAGTGTAGGGACGGGGGACACTGAAGCTTTCTTT.

Points on this clone: The sample holds other DNA sequences that translate to the same CDR3. The V gene is TRBV5-1, the J gene TRBJ2-3; D is unresolved. The V gene lost 1 base and the J gene lost 0 bases, with 3 bases spanning the gap. This CDR3 is built from 13 residues. Germline lookup yields CDR1 SGHRS and CDR2 YFSETQ. In nucleotides, the CDR3 is TGCGCCAGCAGCTTGTCTAGCACAGATACGCAGTATTTT. This encodes CASSLSSTDTQYF. Supplemented by reference TRBV5-1 and TRBJ2-3, the full variable domain reads KAGVTQTPRYLIKTRGQQVTLSCSPISGHRSVSWYQQTPGQGLQFLFEYFSETQRNKGNFPGRFSGRQFSNSRSEMNVSTLELGDSALYLCASSLSSTDTQYFGPGTRLTVL.

The chain joins TRBV27 to TRBJ2-5, with D tentatively TRBD1 (6 bases). The CDR3 sequence is 16 residues long. CDR1 MNHEY and CDR2 SMNVEV come from the germline V gene (reference sequence). Trimming removed 6 bases at V and 6 bases at J, with 23 bases between. CDR3 sequence (DNA): TGTGCCAGCAGGGGGGCGTTTGGCAGGGGAACAAAGACCCAGTACTTC. It specifies CASRGAFGRGTKTQYF.

The table lists this clone with a few counts. The V and J genes are TRBV2 and TRBJ1-6; D gene uncertain. Germline V gene sequence: CDR1 SNHLY, CDR2 FYNNEI. Trimming removed 6 bases at V and 5 bases at J, with 5 bases between. The CDR3 spans 12 residues. CDR3 protein: CASSQNNSPLHF. DNA for the CDR3: TGTGCCAGCAGCCAAAATAATTCACCCCTCCACTTT.

This clone occurred once. The J gene is TRBJ1-1, the V gene TRBV30; TRBD1 aligns across 7 bases. The ends lost 2 bases at V and 8 bases at J; junction bases unmatched: 14. From germline, CDR1 is GTSNPN and CDR2 SVGIG (reference sequence). This CDR3 contains 15 residues. CDR3 sequence reads: CAWSPPYTKGQEAFF. The CDR3 DNA reads TGTGCCTGGAGTCCACCCTATACGAAGGGACAGGAAGCTTTCTTT.

This clone was seen once. The V and J genes are TRBV10-3 and TRBJ2-3; a weak D match, TRBD1 (7 bases). Between the trimmed V and J ends, which lost 3 bases and 0 bases, there was a span of 16 bases. In germline, CDR1 is ENHRY, CDR2 SYGVKD. The CDR3 loop spans 17 amino acids. This chain's CDR3 is CAISEMQGGSSTDTQYF. CDR3 nucleotide sequence: TGTGCCATCAGTGAAATGCAGGGGGGTTCTAGCACAGATACGCAGTATTTT.

The chain has TRBV12-3 or TRBV12-4 and TRBJ2-5; D gene uncertain. The V end was cut by 2 bases, the J end by 5 bases, with 9 bases between. This CDR3 region has 13 residues. In DNA form, the CDR3 reads TGTGCCAGCAGTTTACCCCCCCAGGAGACCCAGTACTTC. Residues: CASSLPPQETQYF.

The genes are TRBV5-1 and TRBJ1-2, with TRBD1 as a possible D gene (6 bases). The CDR3 is 13 amino acids. The germline CDR1 and CDR2 sequences are SGHRS and YFSETQ. V lost 1 base to trimming and J lost 5 bases, with 9 bases between them. CDR3 region: CASSLRDTYGYTF. The DNA for the CDR3 is TGCGCCAGCAGCTTGCGGGACACATATGGCTACACCTTC.

The rearrangement links TRBV27 to TRBJ1-1, with 8 bases aligning to TRBD1. Trimming cost V 4 bases and J 12 bases; bases outside gene matches: 7. Germline-derived CDR1 and CDR2 are MNHEY and SMNVEV (reference sequence). CDR3 length: 12 amino acids. In nucleotides, the CDR3 is TGTGCCAGCAGTTCCCCGGACAGGGTACCTTTCTTT. It encodes CASSSPDRVPFF.

This sequence joins TRBV28 and TRBJ1-2; no definite D call. The CDR3 spans 12 residues. Trimming removed 5 bases at V and 6 bases at J, with 10 bases between. CDR1 MDHEN and CDR2 SYDVKM come from the germline V gene. In DNA form, the CDR3 reads TGTGCCAGCAGTCTCCCGCTAGATGGCTACACCTTC. Its protein is CASSLPLDGYTF.

The V call is TRBV19, the J call TRBJ2-4; 8 nucleotides line up with TRBD1. V shed 3 bases and J 0 bases; nucleotides not matched to a gene: 4. This CDR3 contains 16 residues. The V gene's germline CDR1 is LNHDA and CDR2 SQIVND (reference sequence). The CDR3 bases are TGTGCCAGTAGTATCCCCCAGGGGGCAGCCAAAAACATTCAGTACTTC. It encodes CASSIPQGAAKNIQYF.

In DNA form, the CDR3 reads TGTGCCAGCAGCCCCCAAGCGACAGAGAACTATGGCTACACCTTC. Translation gives CASSPQATENYGYTF. V is TRBV7-9 and J is TRBJ1-2; D perhaps matches TRBD1 (5 bases). The CDR3 is made up of 15 amino acids. Germline V gene data show CDR1 as SEHNR and CDR2 as FQNEAQ (reference sequence). Between the trimmed V and J ends, which lost 5 bases and 2 bases, there was a span of 15 bases.